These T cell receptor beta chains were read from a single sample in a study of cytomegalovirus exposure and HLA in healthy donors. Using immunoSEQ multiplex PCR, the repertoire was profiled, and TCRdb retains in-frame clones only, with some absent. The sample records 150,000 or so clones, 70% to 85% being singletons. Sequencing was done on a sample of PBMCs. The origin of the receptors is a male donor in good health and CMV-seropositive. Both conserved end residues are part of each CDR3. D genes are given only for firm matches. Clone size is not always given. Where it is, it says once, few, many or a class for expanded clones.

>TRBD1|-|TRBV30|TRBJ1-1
TGTGCCTTTGGGGGCAGGGGGAAGAACACTGAAGCTTTCTTT
CAFGGRGKNTEAFF
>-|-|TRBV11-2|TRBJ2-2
TGTGCCAGCAGCTTAGATCAGGTCTGGGGAGGCACCGGGGAGCTGTTTTTT
CASSLDQVWGGTGELFF
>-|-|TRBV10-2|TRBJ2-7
TGCGCCAGCAGTGAAGGCGGGTCCTACGAGCAGTACTTC
CASSEGGSYEQYF
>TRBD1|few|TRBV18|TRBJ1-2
TGTGCCAGCTCTCTCGACATTACAGGGGGCTATGGCTACACCTTC
CASSLDITGGYGYTF
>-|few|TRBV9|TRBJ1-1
TGTGCCAGCAGCGAGAGCCCGAACAGCTACACTGAAGCTTTCTTT
CASSESPNSYTEAFF
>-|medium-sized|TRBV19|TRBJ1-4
TGTGCCAGTACGGAGGGGTTATCAACTAATGAAAAACTGTTTTTT
CASTEGLSTNEKLFF
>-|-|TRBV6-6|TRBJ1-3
TGTGCCAGCAGCCGGACAAGCTCTGGAAACACCATATATTTT
CASSRTSSGNTIYF
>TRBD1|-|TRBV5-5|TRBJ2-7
TGTGCCAGCAGCCCCGGACAGGGGTCCTCCTCCTACGAGCAGTACTTC
CASSPGQGSSSYEQYF
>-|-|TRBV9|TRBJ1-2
TGTGCCAGCAGCGTAGACCTGGGGAGTCTCGGGGGCTACACCTTC
CASSVDLGSLGGYTF
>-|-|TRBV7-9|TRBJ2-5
TGTTCCAGCAGCTTATCCCGGGAGACCCAGTACTTC
CSSSLSRETQYF
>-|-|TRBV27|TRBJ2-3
TGTGCCAGCAGTCGGGGGGATACGCAGTATTTT
CASSRGDTQYF
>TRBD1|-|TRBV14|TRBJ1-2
TGTGCCAGCAGCCAAGGACAGGGGAAGACTCACACCTTC
CASSQGQGKTHTF
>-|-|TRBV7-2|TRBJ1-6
TGTGCCAGCAGCTTAGAGTCGGATAATTCACCCCTCCACTTT
CASSLESDNSPLHF
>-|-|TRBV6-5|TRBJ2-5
TGTGCCAGCAGTGCACCAGGGTCCGAGACCCAGTACTTC
CASSAPGSETQYF
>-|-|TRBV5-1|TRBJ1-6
TGCGCCAGCAAATCGGAGGGAAATGCCTATAATTCACCCCTCCACTTT
CASKSEGNAYNSPLHF
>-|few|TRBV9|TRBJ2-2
TGTGCCAGCAGCCCCGGACAGTGGAGCGGGGAGCTGTTTTTT
CASSPGQWSGELFF
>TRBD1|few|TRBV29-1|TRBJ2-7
TGCAGCGTGGGGGGACAGGGTGCCTACGAGCAGTACTTC
CSVGGQGAYEQYF
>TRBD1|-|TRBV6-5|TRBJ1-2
TGTGCCAGCAGTGAACAGGGGGCGAGTGGCTACACCTTC
CASSEQGASGYTF
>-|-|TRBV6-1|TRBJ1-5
TGTGCCAGCAGGAATACAGGGAAGCCCCAGCATTTT
CASRNTGKPQHF
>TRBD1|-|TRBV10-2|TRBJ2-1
TGCGCCAGCAGTCCGACCGGGACAGGGACTATGGGGAATGAGCAGTTCTTC
CASSPTGTGTMGNEQFF
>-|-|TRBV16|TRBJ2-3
TGTGCCAGCAGCAAAAATGGAGCGGCTAGCACAGATACGCAGTATTTT
CASSKNGAASTDTQYF
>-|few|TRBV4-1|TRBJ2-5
TGCGCCAGCAGCCAAATTCCGGGGAGCCAAGAGACCCAGTACTTC
CASSQIPGSQETQYF
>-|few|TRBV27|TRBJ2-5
TGTGCCTCCAGGGCAAGGTTACAAGAGACCCAGTACTTC
CASRARLQETQYF
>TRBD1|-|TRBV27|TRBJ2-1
TGTGCCAGCAGTTCCGACAGGGTGGACTACAATGAGCAGTTCTTC
CASSSDRVDYNEQFF
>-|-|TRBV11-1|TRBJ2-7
TGTGCCAGCAGCTTAATTGGGGCCGAGCAGTACTTC
CASSLIGAEQYF
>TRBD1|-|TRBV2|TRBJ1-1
TGTGCCAGCAGTGATAACAGGGGGGGGGCTGAAGCTTTCTTT
CASSDNRGGAEAFF
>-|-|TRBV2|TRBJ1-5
TGTGCCAGCAGTAGGACACCGGATCAGCCCCAGCATTTT
CASSRTPDQPQHF
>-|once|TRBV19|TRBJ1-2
TGTGCCAGTAGTGCGAACCCACCCAACTATGGCTACACCTTC
CASSANPPNYGYTF
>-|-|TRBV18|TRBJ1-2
TGTGCCAGCTCACCAGAGGGACTATTCTATGGCTACACCTTC
CASSPEGLFYGYTF
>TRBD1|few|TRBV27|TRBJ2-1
TGTGCCACTACCAGAGACAGGGGCTATGAGCAGTTCTTC
CATTRDRGYEQFF
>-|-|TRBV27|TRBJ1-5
TGTGCCAGCAGTACGGCAGGGTATAGCAATCAGCCCCAGCATTTT
CASSTAGYSNQPQHF
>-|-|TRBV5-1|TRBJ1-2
TGCGCCAGCAGCGTTGGACTCGACTATGGCTACACCTTC
CASSVGLDYGYTF
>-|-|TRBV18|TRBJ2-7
TGTGCCAGCTCACCGAGTTTAGACTACGAGCAGTACTTC
CASSPSLDYEQYF
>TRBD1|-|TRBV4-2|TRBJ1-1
TGTGCCAGCAGCCAGGAACCGGGACAGAAGTATGGCACTGAAGCTTTCTTT
CASSQEPGQKYGTEAFF
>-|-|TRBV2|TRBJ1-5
TGTGCCAGCAGTGAAATAGGGGGCAATCAGCCCCAGCATTTT
CASSEIGGNQPQHF
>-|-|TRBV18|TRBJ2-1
TGTGCCAGCTCACCCGGGATGGGCTCCTACAATGAGCAGTTCTTC
CASSPGMGSYNEQFF
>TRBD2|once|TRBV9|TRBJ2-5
TGTGCCAGCAGCGTAGCGCCAGCGGGAGGAGAGACCCAGTACTTC
CASSVAPAGGETQYF
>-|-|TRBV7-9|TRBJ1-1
TGTTCCAGCAGCGTGGGGGGGAACACTGAAGCTTTCTTT
CSSSVGGNTEAFF